This TCR beta chain was captured by sequencing in a study of T cell changes during pregnancy in multiple sclerosis. The repertoire was sequenced with immunoSEQ multiplex PCR; TCRdb's copy has only in-frame clones and lacks some. In the table there are over 25,000 clones, 91% of which are singletons. The CDR3 extends over 15 amino acids. V lost 7 bases to trimming and J lost 2 bases; unmatched junction nucleotides: 7. Per the germline V gene, CDR1 is ENHRY and CDR2 is SYGVKD. This clone was recorded only once. The TCR was taken from a female donor in good health, enrolled as a control in a pregnancy study. The chain has TRBV10-3 and TRBJ2-3; 9 bases are shared with TRBD2. The source was CD8+ T cells from peripheral blood mononuclear cells, collected in the second trimester of pregnancy. The CDR3 reads CAIKASGASTDTQYF. The CDR3 DNA follows: TGTGCCATCAAGGCTAGCGGGGCCTCCACAGATACGCAGTATTTT.